This T cell receptor (beta chain) was identified in a study of T-cell reconstitution after alpha-beta-depleted transplantation in children. The table lists this clonotype with a few counts. Molecular barcoding with unique molecular identifiers was used for the TCRbeta library. TCRdb independently ran MiXCR on the PCR reads; one entry per CDR3 protein. The sample yields more than 550,000 distinct CDR3 sequences, over 9.5% seen once. The CDR3 covers 13 residues. Trimming removed 6 bases at V and 5 bases at J, with 13 bases between. CDR1 is SQVTM, CDR2 ANQGSEA, per germline. The input for sequencing was PBMCs from the stem cell graft donor, taken from the stem cell graft. This chain joins TRBV29-1 and TRBJ1-4, with D tentatively TRBD1 (6 bases). The source is a human donor who donated a stem cell graft to a child with acute myeloid leukemia. This CDR3 is CSVVRGGNEKLFF. CDR3 DNA sequence: TGCAGCGTCGTAAGAGGGGGAAATGAAAAACTGTTTTTT.